The TCR beta chain described here comes from a study of T cell responses to AZD1222 COVID-19 vaccine. Study details: Pooling of second doses given at about 4 or about 12 weeks was done.

For this clone: What it recognizes is unknown.

The germline V gene has CDR1 SGHKS and CDR2 YYEKEE (reference sequence). The CDR3 covers 14 residues. The V end was cut by 2 bases, the J end by 0 bases, with 6 bases between. Here immunoSEQ multiplex PCR was the method, and the copy in TCRdb shows in-frame clones only, minus some. In the table there are roughly 81,000 clones, approximately 83% of which are singletons. Overall study results and limits: CD4 TCRs associated with vaccination spanned spike, dominating at 160-218 and 743-854.

This material consisted of peripheral blood, taken on day 0 of AZD1222 vaccination. The source of this sequence is an adult in good health. V and J are TRBV5-5 and TRBJ2-1; a possible D gene is TRBD2 (5 bases). CDR3 sequence (DNA): TGTGCCAGCAGCTTTGGAGGCTCCTACAATGAGCAGTTCTTC. Its protein product is CASSFGGSYNEQFF.